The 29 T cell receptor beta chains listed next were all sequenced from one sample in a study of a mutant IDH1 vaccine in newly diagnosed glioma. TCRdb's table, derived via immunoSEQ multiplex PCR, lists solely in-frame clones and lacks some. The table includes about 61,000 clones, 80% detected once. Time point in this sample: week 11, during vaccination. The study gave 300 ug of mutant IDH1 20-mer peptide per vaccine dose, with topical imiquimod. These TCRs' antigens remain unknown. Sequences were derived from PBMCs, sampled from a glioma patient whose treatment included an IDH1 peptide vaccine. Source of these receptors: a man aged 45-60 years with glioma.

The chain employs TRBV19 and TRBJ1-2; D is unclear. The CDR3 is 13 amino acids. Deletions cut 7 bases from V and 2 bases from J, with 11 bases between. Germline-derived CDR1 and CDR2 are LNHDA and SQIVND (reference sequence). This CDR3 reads CASTEKTNYGYTF. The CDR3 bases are TGTGCCAGTACCGAGAAGACCAACTATGGCTACACCTTC.

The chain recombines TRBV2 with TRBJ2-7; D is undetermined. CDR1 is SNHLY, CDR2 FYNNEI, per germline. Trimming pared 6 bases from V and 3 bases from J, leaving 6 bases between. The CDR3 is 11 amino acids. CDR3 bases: TGTGCCAGCAGCAAAAACTACGAGCAGTACTTC. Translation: CASSKNYEQYF.

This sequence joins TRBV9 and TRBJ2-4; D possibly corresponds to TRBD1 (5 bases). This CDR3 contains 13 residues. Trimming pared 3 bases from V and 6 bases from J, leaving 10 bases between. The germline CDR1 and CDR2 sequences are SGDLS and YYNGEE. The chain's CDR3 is CASSAQGLNIQYF. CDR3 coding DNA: TGTGCCAGCAGCGCCCAGGGTCTAAACATTCAGTACTTC.

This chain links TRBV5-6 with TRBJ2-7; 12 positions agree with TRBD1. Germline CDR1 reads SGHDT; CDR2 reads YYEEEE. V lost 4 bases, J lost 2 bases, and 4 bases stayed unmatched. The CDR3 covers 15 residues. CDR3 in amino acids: CASSPGQGAAYEQYF. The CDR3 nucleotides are TGTGCCAGCAGCCCGGGACAGGGGGCGGCCTACGAGCAGTACTTC.

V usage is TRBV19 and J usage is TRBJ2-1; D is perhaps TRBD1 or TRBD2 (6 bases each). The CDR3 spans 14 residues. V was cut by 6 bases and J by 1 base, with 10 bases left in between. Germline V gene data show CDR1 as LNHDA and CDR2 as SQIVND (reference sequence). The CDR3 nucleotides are TGTGCCAGTAGACTAGGGGGGTCCTACAATGAGCAGTTCTTC. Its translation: CASRLGGSYNEQFF.

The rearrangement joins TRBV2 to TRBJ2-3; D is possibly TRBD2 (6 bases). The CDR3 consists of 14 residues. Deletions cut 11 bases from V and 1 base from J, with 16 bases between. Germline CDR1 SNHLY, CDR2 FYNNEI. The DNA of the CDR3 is TGTGCCGGACGACGCGAGCGGGGCACAGATACGCAGTATTTT. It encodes CAGRRERGTDTQYF.

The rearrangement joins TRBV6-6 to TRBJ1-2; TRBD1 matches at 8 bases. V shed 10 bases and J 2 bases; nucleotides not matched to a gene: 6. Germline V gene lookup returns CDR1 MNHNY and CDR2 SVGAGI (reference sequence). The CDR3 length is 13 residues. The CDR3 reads CANRQGLNYGYTF. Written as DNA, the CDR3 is TGTGCCAACCGACAGGGGCTCAACTATGGCTACACCTTC.

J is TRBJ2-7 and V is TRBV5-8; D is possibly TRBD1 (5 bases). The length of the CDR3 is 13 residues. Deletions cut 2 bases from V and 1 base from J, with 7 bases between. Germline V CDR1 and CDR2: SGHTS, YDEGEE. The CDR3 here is CASSFRGSYEQYF. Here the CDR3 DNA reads TGTGCCAGCAGCTTTAGGGGATCCTACGAGCAGTACTTC.

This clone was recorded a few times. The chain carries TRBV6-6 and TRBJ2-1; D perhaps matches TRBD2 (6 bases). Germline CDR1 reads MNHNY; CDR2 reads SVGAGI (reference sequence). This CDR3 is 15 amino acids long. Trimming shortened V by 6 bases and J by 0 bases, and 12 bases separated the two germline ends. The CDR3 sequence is CASRWEASSYNEQFF. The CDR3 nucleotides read TGTGCCAGCAGGTGGGAGGCCAGCTCCTACAATGAGCAGTTCTTC.

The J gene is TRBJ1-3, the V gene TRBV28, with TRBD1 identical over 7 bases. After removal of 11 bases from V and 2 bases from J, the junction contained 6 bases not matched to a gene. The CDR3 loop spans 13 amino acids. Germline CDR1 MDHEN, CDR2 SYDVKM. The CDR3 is CAATGEPGNTIYF. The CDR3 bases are TGTGCCGCCACAGGGGAGCCTGGAAACACCATATATTTT.

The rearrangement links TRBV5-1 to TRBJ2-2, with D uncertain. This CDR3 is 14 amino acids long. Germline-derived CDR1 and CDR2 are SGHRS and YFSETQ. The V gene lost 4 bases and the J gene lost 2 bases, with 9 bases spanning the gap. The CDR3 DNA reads TGCGCCAGCAGCCAATCCACTAACACCGGGGAGCTGTTTTTT. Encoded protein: CASSQSTNTGELFF.

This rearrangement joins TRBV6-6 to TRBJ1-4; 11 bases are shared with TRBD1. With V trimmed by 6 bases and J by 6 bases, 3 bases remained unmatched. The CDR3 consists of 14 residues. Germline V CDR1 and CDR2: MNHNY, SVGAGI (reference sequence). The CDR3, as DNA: TGTGCCAGCAGAGTGGGACAGGGGGATGAAAAACTGTTTTTT. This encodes CASRVGQGDEKLFF.

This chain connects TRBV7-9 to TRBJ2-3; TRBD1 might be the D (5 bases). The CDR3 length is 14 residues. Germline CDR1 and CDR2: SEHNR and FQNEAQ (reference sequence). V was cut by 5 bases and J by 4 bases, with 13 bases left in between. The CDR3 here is CASSPPARADTQYF. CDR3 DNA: TGTGCCAGCAGCCCCCCCGCCAGGGCAGATACGCAGTATTTT.

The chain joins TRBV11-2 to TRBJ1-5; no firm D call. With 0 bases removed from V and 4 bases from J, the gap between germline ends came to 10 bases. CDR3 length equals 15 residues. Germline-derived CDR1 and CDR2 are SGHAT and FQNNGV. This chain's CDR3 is CASSLDLISNQPQHF. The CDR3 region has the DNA TGTGCCAGCAGCTTAGATCTCATAAGTAATCAGCCCCAGCATTTT.

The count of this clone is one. CDR3 amino acids: CASSGGQGTIYEQYF. Here the CDR3 DNA reads TGTGCCAGCAGCGGGGGACAGGGTACAATCTACGAGCAGTACTTC. The chain links TRBV5-6 to TRBJ2-7; 9 bases line up with TRBD1. Germline lookup yields CDR1 SGHDT and CDR2 YYEEEE. Trimming cost V 4 bases and J 3 bases; bases outside gene matches: 8. The CDR3 contains 15 residues.

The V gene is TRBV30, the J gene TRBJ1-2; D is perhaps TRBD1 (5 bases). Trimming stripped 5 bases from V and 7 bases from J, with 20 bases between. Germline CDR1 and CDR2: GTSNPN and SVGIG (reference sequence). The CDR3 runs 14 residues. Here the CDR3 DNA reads TGTGCCTGGTCCCCGCAGGGACTTGAGGCTGGCTACACCTTC. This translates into CAWSPQGLEAGYTF.

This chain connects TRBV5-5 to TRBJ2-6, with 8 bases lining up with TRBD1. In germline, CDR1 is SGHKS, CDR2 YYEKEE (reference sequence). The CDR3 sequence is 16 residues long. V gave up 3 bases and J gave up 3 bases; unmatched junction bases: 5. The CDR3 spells CASSSWTGNGANVLTF. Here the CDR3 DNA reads TGTGCCAGCAGCTCTTGGACAGGGAATGGGGCCAACGTCCTGACTTTC.

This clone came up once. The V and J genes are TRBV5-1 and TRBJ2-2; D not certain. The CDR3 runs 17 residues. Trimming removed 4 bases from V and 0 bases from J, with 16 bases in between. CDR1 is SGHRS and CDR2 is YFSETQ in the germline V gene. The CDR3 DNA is TGCGCCAGCAGCCCCAACCCCGGAACCGCGAACACCGGGGAGCTGTTTTTT. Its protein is CASSPNPGTANTGELFF.

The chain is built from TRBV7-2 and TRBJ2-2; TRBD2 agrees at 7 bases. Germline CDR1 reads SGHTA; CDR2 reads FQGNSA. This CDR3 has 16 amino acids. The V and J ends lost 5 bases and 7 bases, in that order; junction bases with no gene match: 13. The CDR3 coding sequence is TGTGCCAGCAGCATCTCCACGACTAGCTGGGGCGGGGAGCTGTTTTTT. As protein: CASSISTTSWGGELFF.

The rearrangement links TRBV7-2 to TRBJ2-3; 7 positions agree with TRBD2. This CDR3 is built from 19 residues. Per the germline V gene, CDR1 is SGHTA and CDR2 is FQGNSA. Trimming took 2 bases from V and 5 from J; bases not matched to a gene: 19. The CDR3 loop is CASSLRLGSAGDSGDTQYF. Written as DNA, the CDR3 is TGTGCCAGCAGCTTAAGACTTGGGTCGGCGGGGGACTCGGGAGATACGCAGTATTTT.

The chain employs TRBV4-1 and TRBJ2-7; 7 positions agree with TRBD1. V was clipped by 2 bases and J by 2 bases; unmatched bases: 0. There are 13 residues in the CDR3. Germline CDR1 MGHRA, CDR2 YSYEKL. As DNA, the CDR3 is TGCGCCAGCAGCCAACAGGGGGCCTACGAGCAGTACTTC. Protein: CASSQQGAYEQYF.

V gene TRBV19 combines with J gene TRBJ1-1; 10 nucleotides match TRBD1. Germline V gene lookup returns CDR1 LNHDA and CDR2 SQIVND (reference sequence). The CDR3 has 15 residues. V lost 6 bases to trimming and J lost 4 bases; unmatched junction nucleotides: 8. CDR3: CASRIGDRGVTEAFF. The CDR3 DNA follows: TGTGCCAGTAGAATTGGGGACAGGGGTGTCACTGAAGCTTTCTTT.

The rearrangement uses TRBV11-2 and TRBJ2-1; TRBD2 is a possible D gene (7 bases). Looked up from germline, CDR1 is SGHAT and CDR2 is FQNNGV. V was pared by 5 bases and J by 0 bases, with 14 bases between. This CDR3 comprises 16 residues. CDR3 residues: CASSPAGASSYNEQFF. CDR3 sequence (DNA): TGTGCCAGCAGCCCGGCGGGGGCTAGCTCCTACAATGAGCAGTTCTTC.

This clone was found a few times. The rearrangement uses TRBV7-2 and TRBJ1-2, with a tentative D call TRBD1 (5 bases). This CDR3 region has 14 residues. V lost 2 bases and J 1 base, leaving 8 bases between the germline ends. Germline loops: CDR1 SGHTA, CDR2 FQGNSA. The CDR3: CASSLSGNNYGYTF. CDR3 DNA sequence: TGTGCCAGCAGCTTATCAGGGAATAACTATGGCTACACCTTC.

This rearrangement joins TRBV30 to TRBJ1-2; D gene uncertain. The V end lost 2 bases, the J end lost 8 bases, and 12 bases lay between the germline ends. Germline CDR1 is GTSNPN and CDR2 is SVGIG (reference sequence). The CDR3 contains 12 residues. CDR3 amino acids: CAWSLRRRGYTF. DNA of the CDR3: TGTGCCTGGAGTTTGCGTAGAAGGGGCTACACCTTC.

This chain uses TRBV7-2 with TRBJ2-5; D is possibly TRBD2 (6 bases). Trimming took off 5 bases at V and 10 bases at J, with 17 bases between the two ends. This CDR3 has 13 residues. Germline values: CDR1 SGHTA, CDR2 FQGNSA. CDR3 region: CASSLGTPSIQYF. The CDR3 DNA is TGTGCCAGCAGCCTCGGGACTCCCTCAATCCAGTACTTC.

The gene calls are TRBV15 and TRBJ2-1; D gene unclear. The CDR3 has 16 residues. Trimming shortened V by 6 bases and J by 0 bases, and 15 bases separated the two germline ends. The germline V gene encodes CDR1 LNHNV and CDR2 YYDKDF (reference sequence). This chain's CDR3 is CATSPGGSSSYNEQFF. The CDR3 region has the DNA TGTGCCACCAGTCCAGGTGGGTCAAGCTCCTACAATGAGCAGTTCTTC.

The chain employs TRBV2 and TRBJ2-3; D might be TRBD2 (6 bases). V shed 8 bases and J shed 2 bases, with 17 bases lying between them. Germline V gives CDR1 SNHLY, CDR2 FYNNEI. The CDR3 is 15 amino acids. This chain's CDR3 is CASAGISGVTDTQYF. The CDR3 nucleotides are TGTGCCAGCGCTGGGATTAGCGGAGTCACAGATACGCAGTATTTT.

The CDR3 region is CASSPESMNTEAFF. CDR3 coding DNA: TGTGCCAGCAGTCCGGAGAGCATGAACACTGAAGCTTTCTTT. The V gene is TRBV27, the J gene TRBJ1-1, with D unclear. The V end was cut by 5 bases, the J end by 0 bases, with 10 bases between. This CDR3 has 14 residues. From germline, CDR1 is MNHEY and CDR2 SMNVEV (reference sequence).